What follows describes a single TCR beta chain. What it binds is unknown. This sample is part of a study of cytomegalovirus exposure and HLA in healthy donors. Findings and caveats of the study: TCR beta V- and J-gene trimming, according to a later analysis, was linked to a missense DCLRE1C variant. Rates of TCR association differed by HLA locus in a later analysis, with DRB1 highest and HLA-C lowest. Associated with cytomegalovirus, according to the listing, were about 160 TCR beta chains. A later analysis showed that HLA-associated TCR beta chains had undergone more clonal expansion than equally common others.

V shed 2 bases and J 7 bases; nucleotides not matched to a gene: 8. The CDR3 runs to 16 residues. Germline V gene data show CDR1 as MNHEY and CDR2 as SVGAGI. The PCR was carried out with 60 Vbeta primers and 13 Jbeta primers. Repertoires were generated with immunoSEQ multiplex PCR, while TCRdb's copy carries only in-frame clones and drops some. Its clone listing holds roughly 140,000 clones. Sequenced input: PBMCs. The source of this sequence is a male donor in good health and CMV-seronegative. The chain carries TRBV6-5 and TRBJ1-3, with 10 bases lining up with TRBD1. CDR3 nucleotide sequence: TGTGCCAGCAGTTACGGACGAATGGACAGGGGGAACACCATATATTTT. It yields the protein CASSYGRMDRGNTIYF.